The clone carrying this T cell receptor (beta chain) was seen a handful of times. Trimming removed 4 bases at V and 1 base at J, with 5 bases between. This CDR3 has 11 amino acids. CDR1 is SQVTM and CDR2 is ANQGSEA in the germline V gene. This record belongs to a study of cytotoxic CD8 clonotypes in ibrutinib-treated CLL. Study-wide context: Researchers reported around 10 relapsed/refractory and 15 treatment-naive patients, 17 of them IGHV unmutated.

Some clones are missing from TCRdb's copy, which holds only in-frame ones; the method was immunoSEQ multiplex PCR. The table includes approximately 200,000 clones, 72% detected once. This specimen was PBMCs, taken after 24 months of ibrutinib treatment. J is TRBJ2-7 and V is TRBV29-1; D not certain. The receptor was isolated from a human donor with chronic lymphocytic leukemia. The CDR3 is CSVVVSYEQYF. The CDR3 DNA sequence: TGCAGCGTTGTAGTGTCCTACGAGCAGTACTTC.